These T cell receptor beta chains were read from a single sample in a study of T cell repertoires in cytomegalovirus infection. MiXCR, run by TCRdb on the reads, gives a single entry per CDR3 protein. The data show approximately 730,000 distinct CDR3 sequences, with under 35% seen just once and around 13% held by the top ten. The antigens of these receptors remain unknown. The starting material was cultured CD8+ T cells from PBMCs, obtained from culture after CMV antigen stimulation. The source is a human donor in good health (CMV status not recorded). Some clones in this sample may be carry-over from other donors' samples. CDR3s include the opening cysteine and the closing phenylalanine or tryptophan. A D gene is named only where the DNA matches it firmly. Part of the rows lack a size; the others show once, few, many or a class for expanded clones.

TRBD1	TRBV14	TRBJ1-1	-	CASSQNGHLGTAMNTEAFF	TGTGCCAGCAGCCAAAACGGACACCTGGGGACAGCCATGAACACTGAAGCTTTCTTT
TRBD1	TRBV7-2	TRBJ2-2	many	CASSSDRDRVDTGELFF	TGTGCCAGCAGCTCCGACCGGGACAGGGTGGACACCGGGGAGCTGTTTTTT
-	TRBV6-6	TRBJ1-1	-	CASSYYYHTEAFF	TGTGCCAGCAGTTATTATTATCACACTGAAGCTTTCTTT
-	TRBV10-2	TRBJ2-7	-	CASSEWRGYEQYF	TGCGCCAGCAGTGAGTGGAGGGGCTACGAGCAGTACTTC
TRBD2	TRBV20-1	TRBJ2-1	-	CSASVAGGASYNEQFF	TGCAGTGCTAGTGTAGCGGGGGGTGCCTCCTACAATGAGCAGTTCTTC
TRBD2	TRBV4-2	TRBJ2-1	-	CASSQALSMRLAGDEQFF	TGTGCCAGCAGCCAAGCTCTGTCGATGAGACTAGCGGGTGATGAGCAGTTCTTC
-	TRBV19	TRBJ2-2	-	CASSTLQGGPEKNTGELFF	TGTGCCAGTAGTACCCTCCAGGGGGGACCTGAAAAGAACACCGGGGAGCTGTTTTTT
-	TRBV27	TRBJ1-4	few	CASSQEGTLEKLFF	TGTGCCAGCAGCCAGGAGGGGACACTGGAAAAACTGTTTTTT
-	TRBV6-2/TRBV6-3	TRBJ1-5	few	CASSQTRYRNQPQHF	TGTGCCAGCAGCCAAACACGTTACCGCAATCAGCCCCAGCATTTT
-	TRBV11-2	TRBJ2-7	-	CASSSPADGGSYEQYF	TGTGCCAGCAGTTCGCCCGCGGACGGAGGCTCCTACGAGCAGTACTTC
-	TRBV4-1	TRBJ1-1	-	CASSRKETANTEAFF	TGCGCCAGCAGCCGGAAAGAGACAGCGAACACTGAAGCTTTCTTT
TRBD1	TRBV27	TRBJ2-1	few	CASSPPGQGFYNEQFF	TGTGCCAGCAGTCCCCCGGGACAGGGATTCTACAATGAGCAGTTCTTC
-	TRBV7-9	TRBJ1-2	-	CASSGFGGTPANYGYTF	TGTGCCAGCAGCGGGTTTGGGGGTACGCCGGCTAACTATGGCTACACCTTC
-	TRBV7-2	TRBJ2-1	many	CASSYQKALEIYNEQFF	TGTGCCAGCAGCTACCAGAAGGCACTAGAGATCTACAATGAGCAGTTCTTC
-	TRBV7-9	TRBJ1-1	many	CASSSGAFRGNTEAFF	TGTGCCAGCAGCTCCGGGGCCTTCAGGGGTAACACTGAAGCTTTCTTT
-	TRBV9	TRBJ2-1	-	CASSDSGFHNEQFF	TGTGCCAGCAGCGATAGTGGGTTCCACAATGAGCAGTTCTTC
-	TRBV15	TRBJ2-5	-	CATSRDYRAPTETQYF	TGTGCCACCAGCAGAGATTACAGGGCCCCTACCGAGACCCAGTACTTC
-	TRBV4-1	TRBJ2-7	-	CASSQEHGYEQYF	TGCGCCAGCAGCCAAGAGCACGGGTACGAGCAGTACTTC
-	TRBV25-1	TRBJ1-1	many	CASSQDLGDTEAFF	TGTGCCAGCAGTCAAGACCTGGGAGATACTGAAGCTTTCTTT
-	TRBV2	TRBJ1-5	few	CASSGGANNQPQHF	TGTGCCAGCAGTGGAGGGGCCAACAATCAGCCCCAGCATTTT